The 7 T cell receptor beta chains listed next were all sequenced from one sample in a study of T cell responses to AZD1222 COVID-19 vaccine. Measured with immunoSEQ multiplex PCR; TCRdb has only the in-frame clones, and not every one. The table records 140,000 to 150,000 clones, about nine tenths of them present only once. This specimen consisted of peripheral blood, obtained 28 days after the second AZD1222 dose. Receptors originate from an adult who received the AZD1222 COVID-19 vaccine.

V gene TRBV18 combines with J gene TRBJ2-7; 7 nucleotides match TRBD1. The CDR3 has 14 amino acids. Germline trimming cut 7 bases from V and 5 bases from J; bases unmatched to any gene: 11. In germline, CDR1 is KGHSH, CDR2 LQKENI. CDR3 nucleotide sequence: TGTGCCAGCTGCGACAGGGTCCTCGACAACGAGCAGTACTTC. Its protein product is CASCDRVLDNEQYF. Combining the CDR3 with reference TRBV18 and TRBJ2-7 gives the whole variable domain NAGVMQNPRHLVRRRGQEARLRCSPMKGHSHVYWYRQLPEEGLKFMVYLQKENIIDESGMPKERFSAEFPKEGPSILRIQQVVRGDSAAYFCASCDRVLDNEQYFGPGTRLTVT.

V is TRBV28 and J is TRBJ1-1; D is unclear. V dropped 6 bases and J dropped 3 bases, with 17 bases sitting between them. The CDR3 contains 15 residues. Germline assignment: CDR1 MDHEN and CDR2 SYDVKM. The CDR3 nucleotides are TGTGCCAGCAGCGGCGCCTTTGGTAGGGACACTGAAGCTTTCTTT. Residues: CASSGAFGRDTEAFF. The full variable domain, with the rest looked up from reference TRBV28 and TRBJ1-1, is DVKVTQSSRYLVKRTGEKVFLECVQDMDHENMFWYRQDPGLGLRLIYFSYDVKMKEKGDIPEGYSVSREKKERFSLILESASTNQTSMYLCASSGAFGRDTEAFFGQGTRLTVV.

This clone was seen just once. J is TRBJ2-7 and V is TRBV6-1; 12 bases match TRBD2. The germline V gene encodes CDR1 MNHNS and CDR2 SASEGT. CDR3 size: 15 residues. Germline trimming cut 7 bases from V and 2 bases from J; bases unmatched to any gene: 6. This CDR3 is CASTKRLAGAYEQYF. The CDR3 nucleotides are TGTGCCAGCACTAAAAGACTAGCGGGAGCCTACGAGCAGTACTTC.

The V call is TRBV4-2, the J call TRBJ1-3; no firm D call. Germline CDR1 reads LGHNA; CDR2 reads YNFKEQ. Trimming took off 3 bases at V and 2 bases at J, with 17 bases between the two ends. There are 17 residues in the CDR3. CDR3: CASSQQVGGSPGNTIYF. Written as DNA, the CDR3 is TGTGCCAGCAGCCAGCAGGTCGGAGGGTCCCCTGGAAACACCATATATTTT.

This rearrangement joins TRBV11-2 to TRBJ2-5, with no clear D. The ends were cut back, 1 base at V and 5 bases at J, with 5 bases in the middle. Germline CDR1 is SGHAT and CDR2 is FQNNGV. This CDR3 region has 12 residues. In DNA, the CDR3 is TGTGCCAGCAGCTTAGTTGGTGAGACCCAGTACTTC. It yields the protein CASSLVGETQYF.

The chain has TRBV19 and TRBJ2-7; 10 bases fit TRBD2. Germline V gene sequence: CDR1 LNHDA, CDR2 SQIVND (reference sequence). V trimming: 6 bases; J trimming: 2 bases; junction bases outside the gene matches: 7. The CDR3 is 15 amino acids. The CDR3 loop reads CASRPAGGPPYEQYF. The CDR3 region has the DNA TGTGCCAGTAGGCCAGCGGGAGGGCCCCCCTACGAGCAGTACTTC.

The chain employs TRBV5-6 and TRBJ1-1; perhaps TRBD1 as D (6 bases). CDR3 length: 19 residues. The V end lost 1 base, the J end lost 0 bases, and 22 bases lay between the germline ends. Per germline, CDR1 SGHDT and CDR2 YYEEEE. CDR3 amino acids: CASSLSYREVWGVNTEAFF. The CDR3 bases are TGTGCCAGCAGCTTGTCGTACAGGGAGGTCTGGGGGGTGAACACTGAAGCTTTCTTT.